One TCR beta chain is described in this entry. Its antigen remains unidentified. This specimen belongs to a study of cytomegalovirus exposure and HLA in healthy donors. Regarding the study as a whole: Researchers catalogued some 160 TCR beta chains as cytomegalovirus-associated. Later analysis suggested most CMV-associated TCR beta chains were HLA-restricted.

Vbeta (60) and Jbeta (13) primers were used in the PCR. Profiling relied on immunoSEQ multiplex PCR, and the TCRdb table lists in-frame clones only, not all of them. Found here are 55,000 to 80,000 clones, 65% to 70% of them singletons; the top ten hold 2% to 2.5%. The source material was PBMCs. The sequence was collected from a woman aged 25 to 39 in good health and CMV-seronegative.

CDR3 region: CASSRQGRNTEAFF. As DNA, the CDR3 is TGTGCCAGCAGTCGACAGGGGAGGAACACTGAAGCTTTCTTT. V usage is TRBV2 and J usage is TRBJ1-1, with 8 bases fitting TRBD1. V trimming: 5 bases; J trimming: 1 base; junction bases outside the gene matches: 3. Germline CDR1 SNHLY, CDR2 FYNNEI. The CDR3 runs to 14 residues.